The T cell receptor (beta chain) under discussion was sequenced for a study of beta chain features in type 1 diabetes. The study, taken as a whole, reports: Insertions at VDJ junctions were less frequent in type 1 diabetes patients. These patients also deleted more nucleotides at the same junctions. Shortening that was moderate but significant affected the TCRB CDR3s of Type 1 diabetes patients in all four CD4+ subsets.

Trimming took 0 bases from V and 2 from J; bases not matched to a gene: 5. Germline assignment: CDR1 LNHNV and CDR2 YYDKDF (reference sequence). The CDR3 is 16 amino acids. TCRB transcripts that were expressed got sequenced, as all of the isolated RNA had been reverse transcribed. Clones were sequenced by immunoSEQ multiplex PCR, and TCRdb holds only the in-frame ones, with some missing. The sample has about 340,000 clones, around an eighth seen once. One heparinised draw, averaging about 116 mL, was taken per donor. With regard to this clone: Its antigen is undetermined.

The sequenced sample consisted of naive CD4+ T cells from blood. The clonotype originates from a woman aged 18 to 35 with type 1 diabetes. The chain recombines TRBV15 with TRBJ2-3; 7 bases fit TRBD2. CDR3: CATSRDLAGATDTQYF. The CDR3 region has the DNA TGTGCCACCAGCAGAGATCTGGCGGGAGCCACAGATACGCAGTATTTT.